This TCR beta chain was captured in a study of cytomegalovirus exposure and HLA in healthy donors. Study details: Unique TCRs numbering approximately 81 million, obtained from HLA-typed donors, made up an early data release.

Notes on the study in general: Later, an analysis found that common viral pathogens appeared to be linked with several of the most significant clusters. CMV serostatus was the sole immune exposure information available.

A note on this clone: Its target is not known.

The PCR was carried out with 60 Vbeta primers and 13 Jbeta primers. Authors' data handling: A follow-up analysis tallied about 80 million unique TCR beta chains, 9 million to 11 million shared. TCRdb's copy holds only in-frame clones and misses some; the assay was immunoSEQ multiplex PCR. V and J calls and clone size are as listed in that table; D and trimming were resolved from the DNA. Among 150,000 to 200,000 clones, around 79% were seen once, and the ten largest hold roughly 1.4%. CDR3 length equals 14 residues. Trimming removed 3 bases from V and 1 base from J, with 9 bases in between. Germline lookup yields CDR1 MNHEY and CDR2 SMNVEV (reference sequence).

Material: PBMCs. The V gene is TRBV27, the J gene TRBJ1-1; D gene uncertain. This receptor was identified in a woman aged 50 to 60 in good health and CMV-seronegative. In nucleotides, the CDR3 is TGTGCCAGCAGTTTGTCAGCGAAGAACACTGAAGCTTTCTTT. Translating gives CASSLSAKNTEAFF.